The 21 T cell receptor beta chains presented below share a single source sample, sequenced in a study of PD-1 blockade in classical Hodgkin lymphoma. Time point described: newly diagnosed, previously untreated cHL patient sample. Researchers report purifying CD4+ T cells from thawed PBMCs by magnetic negative selection. Some clones are missing from TCRdb's copy, which holds only in-frame ones; the method was immunoSEQ multiplex PCR. The sample yields some 35,000 clones, around 89% seen once. Sequencing input: CD4+ T cells from blood. These receptors came from a human donor with classical Hodgkin lymphoma.

This chain uses TRBV7-8 with TRBJ2-7; D is possibly TRBD1 (6 bases). CDR3 length: 13 residues. Trimming removed 6 bases from V and 4 bases from J, with 13 bases in between. The V gene's germline CDR1 is SGHVS and CDR2 FQNEAQ. In DNA, the CDR3 is TGTGCCAGCAGTCCTATGGACAGATACGAGCAGTACTTC. This gives the protein CASSPMDRYEQYF.

This clone showed up just once. The gene calls are TRBV9 and TRBJ2-3, with 10 bases identical to TRBD2. The CDR3 covers 15 residues. CDR1 SGDLS and CDR2 YYNGEE come from the germline V gene. V lost 4 bases to trimming and J lost 5 bases; unmatched junction nucleotides: 7. The chain's CDR3 is CASSTGTSAEDTQYF. The DNA for the CDR3 is TGTGCCAGCAGCACGGGGACTAGCGCGGAAGATACGCAGTATTTT.

The chain couples TRBV19 to TRBJ1-3; D ambiguous. Germline V gene sequence: CDR1 LNHDA, CDR2 SQIVND (reference sequence). V shed 6 bases and J shed 7 bases, with 7 bases lying between them. The CDR3 consists of 11 residues. The CDR3 DNA follows: TGTGCCAGTAGCCTCCCGAACACCATATATTTT. It yields the protein CASSLPNTIYF.

This rearrangement joins TRBV4-3 to TRBJ1-1, with D hard to call. V lost 1 base to trimming and J lost 1 base, with 7 bases between them. CDR1 is LGHNA, CDR2 YSLEER, per germline. The CDR3 extends over 14 amino acids. This CDR3 reads CASSQVGGNTEAFF. The CDR3, as DNA: TGCGCCAGCAGCCAAGTCGGAGGGAACACTGAAGCTTTCTTT.

The V call is TRBV7-2, the J call TRBJ2-5; 9 nucleotides match TRBD2. There are 15 residues in the CDR3. V was clipped by 1 base and J by 4 bases; unmatched bases: 4. The germline gives CDR1 SGHTA, CDR2 FQGNSA. The CDR3 coding sequence is TGTGCCAGCAGCTTAGAAGGCGGGAGGGGAGAGACCCAGTACTTC. It codes for CASSLEGGRGETQYF.

The rearrangement joins TRBV5-1 to TRBJ2-3; TRBD1 aligns across 9 bases. Trimming took 7 bases from V and 4 from J; bases not matched to a gene: 13. The CDR3 totals 16 residues. Germline V lookup: CDR1 SGHRS, CDR2 YFSETQ. For the CDR3, the DNA is TGCGCCAGCTCCGGACAGGGGACCAATAACGCAGATACGCAGTATTTT. This codes for CASSGQGTNNADTQYF. The whole variable domain, filled in from reference TRBV5-1 and TRBJ2-3, reads KAGVTQTPRYLIKTRGQQVTLSCSPISGHRSVSWYQQTPGQGLQFLFEYFSETQRNKGNFPGRFSGRQFSNSRSEMNVSTLELGDSALYLCASSGQGTNNADTQYFGPGTRLTVL.

The gene calls are TRBV6-4 and TRBJ2-3; 12 bases are shared with TRBD2. Germline trimming cut 2 bases from V and 2 bases from J; bases unmatched to any gene: 14. Germline-derived CDR1 and CDR2 are MRHNA and SNTAGT. The CDR3 runs 20 residues. The CDR3 DNA is TGTGCCAGCAGTGACCCAGAGGCTAGCGGGAGGGAAAGTATCACAGATACGCAGTATTTT. This encodes CASSDPEASGRESITDTQYF.

CDR3 protein: CASSDTSEFF. CDR3 sequence (DNA): TGTGCCAGCAGTGACACCTCGGAGTTCTTC. V is TRBV6-4 and J is TRBJ2-1; D unclear. Trimming removed 2 bases from V and 14 bases from J, with 7 bases in between. Germline assignment: CDR1 MRHNA and CDR2 SNTAGT. The CDR3 spans 10 residues.

CDR3 DNA: TGTGCCACCTCTCGACTATCACTAGCGGGAGGATACAATGAGCAGTTCTTC. It translates to CATSRLSLAGGYNEQFF. The V gene is TRBV10-3, the J gene TRBJ2-1, with TRBD2 matching 12 bases. The ends lost 10 bases at V and 4 bases at J; junction bases unmatched: 14. Germline CDR1 and CDR2: ENHRY and SYGVKD. This CDR3 is 17 amino acids long.

V gene TRBV5-1 combines with J gene TRBJ1-2; 7 nucleotides match TRBD1. This CDR3 region has 14 residues. J gave up 2 bases and V 2 bases, and 3 bases lay outside the gene matches. The germline gives CDR1 SGHRS, CDR2 YFSETQ. The CDR3 nucleotides are TGCGCCAGCAGCTTAAACAGGGGAAACTATGGCTACACCTTC. It is translated as CASSLNRGNYGYTF.

This clone has only one observation. The chain joins TRBV7-8 to TRBJ1-5; D is undetermined. Germline V gene sequence: CDR1 SGHVS, CDR2 FQNEAQ. The V end lost 5 bases, the J end lost 9 bases, and 14 bases lay between the germline ends. This CDR3 is built from 13 residues. DNA for the CDR3: TGTGCCAGCAGCCGAGGGCCAAACTTGCCCCAGCATTTT. Amino acids: CASSRGPNLPQHF.

This clone was counted a single time. J is TRBJ2-3 and V is TRBV5-5; the D is unclear. From germline, CDR1 is SGHKS and CDR2 YYEKEE (reference sequence). The CDR3 has 15 residues. The V end was cut by 0 bases, the J end by 2 bases, with 10 bases between. The CDR3 sequence is CASSLGSLTTDTQYF. In DNA, the CDR3 is TGTGCCAGCAGCTTGGGGAGTTTAACCACAGATACGCAGTATTTT.

This chain links TRBV19 with TRBJ2-1; D gene unclear. Per the germline V gene, CDR1 is LNHDA and CDR2 is SQIVND (reference sequence). The CDR3 runs 15 residues. Trimming removed 4 bases at V and 0 bases at J, with 10 bases between. The CDR3 region is CASSTEGYSYNEQFF. In DNA form, the CDR3 reads TGTGCCAGTAGTACGGAAGGGTACTCCTACAATGAGCAGTTCTTC. The full variable domain, with the rest looked up from reference TRBV19 and TRBJ2-1, is DGGITQSPKYLFRKEGQNVTLSCEQNLNHDAMYWYRQDPGQGLRLIYYSQIVNDFQKGDIAEGYSVSREKKESFPLTVTSAQKNPTAFYLCASSTEGYSYNEQFFGPGTRLTVL.

The chain is built from TRBV6-6 and TRBJ1-4; D is perhaps TRBD1 (6 bases). V lost 6 bases and J 6 bases, leaving 14 bases between the germline ends. CDR1 is MNHNY and CDR2 is SVGAGI in the germline V gene (reference sequence). This CDR3 has 14 amino acids. The CDR3 DNA follows: TGTGCCAGCAGCCGCCAGGGGCGGGATGAAAAACTGTTTTTT. Residues: CASSRQGRDEKLFF.

The genes are TRBV5-1 and TRBJ1-2, with unresolved D. This CDR3 is 13 amino acids long. V lost 0 bases and J lost 7, with 10 bases in between. Germline assignment: CDR1 SGHRS and CDR2 YFSETQ. CDR3 coding DNA: TGCGCCAGCAGCTTGGCGGGTGGGTCTGGCTACACCTTC. It codes for CASSLAGGSGYTF.

The chain uses TRBV19 and TRBJ2-6; the D gene is possibly TRBD2 (5 bases). This CDR3 region has 17 residues. The germline V and J ends were trimmed by 0 bases and 0 bases, with 9 bases remaining between them. From germline, CDR1 is LNHDA and CDR2 SQIVND (reference sequence). CDR3 coding DNA: TGTGCCAGTAGTATAGATCAGCGGTCCTCTGGGGCCAACGTCCTGACTTTC. Protein sequence: CASSIDQRSSGANVLTF.

V is TRBV10-1 and J is TRBJ1-4, with D hard to call. The V end was cut by 6 bases, the J end by 6 bases, with 20 bases between. The CDR3 is made up of 16 amino acids. Germline CDR1 reads WNHNN; CDR2 reads SYGVQD (reference sequence). In nucleotides, the CDR3 is TGCGCCAGCAGCTCGGGCCCAAGGGAAAGGCATGAAAAACTGTTTTTT. Protein sequence: CASSSGPRERHEKLFF.

The chain has TRBV10-3 and TRBJ1-1; D unresolved. The CDR3 length is 14 residues. V was trimmed by 0 bases and J by 4 bases, leaving 9 bases between them. CDR1 and CDR2 (germline): ENHRY, SYGVKD. Here the CDR3 DNA reads TGTGCCATCAGTGAGTCTAGGGTAAGCACTGAAGCTTTCTTT. Translation: CAISESRVSTEAFF.

The chain is built from TRBV5-1 and TRBJ2-2, with D possibly being TRBD1 (6 bases). This CDR3 contains 16 residues. Germline assignment: CDR1 SGHRS and CDR2 YFSETQ. V was cut by 1 base and J by 3 bases, with 13 bases left in between. The CDR3 DNA follows: TGCGCCAGCAGCTTGAAGGAAGGGGGTGACACCGGGGAGCTGTTTTTT. This translates into CASSLKEGGDTGELFF. The variable domain in full, with the rest retrieved from reference TRBV5-1 and TRBJ2-2, is KAGVTQTPRYLIKTRGQQVTLSCSPISGHRSVSWYQQTPGQGLQFLFEYFSETQRNKGNFPGRFSGRQFSNSRSEMNVSTLELGDSALYLCASSLKEGGDTGELFFGEGSRLTVL.

The chain uses TRBV4-3 and TRBJ2-1, with D possibly being TRBD2 (5 bases). Trimming removed 0 bases at V and 1 base at J, with 10 bases between. The CDR3 loop spans 16 amino acids. Germline lookup yields CDR1 LGHNA and CDR2 YSLEER. The CDR3 coding sequence is TGCGCCAGCAGCCAAGAGGTACCGGGATCCTACAATGAGCAGTTCTTC. Translated: CASSQEVPGSYNEQFF.

The CDR3 reads CASSDPGQGAYEQYF. The CDR3 nucleotides read TGCGCCAGCAGTGACCCGGGACAGGGGGCCTACGAGCAGTACTTC. J is TRBJ2-7 and V is TRBV10-1; 11 bases map to TRBD1. The trim removed 3 bases at V and 2 bases at J, leaving 3 bases unmatched. This CDR3 is built from 15 residues. Germline V lookup: CDR1 WNHNN, CDR2 SYGVQD (reference sequence).